The text below deals with one T cell receptor (beta chain). Antigen unknown. J was trimmed by 6 bases and V by 4 bases; bases with no gene match: 4. Germline V gene sequence: CDR1 LNHDA, CDR2 SQIVND (reference sequence). The CDR3 consists of 15 residues. These data originate in a study of regulatory T cells. Amplification used 52 TRBV primers and 13 TRBJ primers. Profiled with immunoSEQ multiplex PCR; TCRdb holds only in-frame clones, not every one. In the table there are tens of thousands of clones, about 93% of which are singletons. Every patient with CD3G deficiency had evidence of autoimmunity. Patients aged 2 to 39 years had fewer naive and more memory CD4+ and CD8+ T cells. Regulatory (CD25-high CD127-low) and conventional (CD25-low CD127-high) CD4+ T cells were sorted separately. Study-wide points: Hydrophobic residues at CDR3 positions 6 and 7 were enriched in conventional CD4+ T cells of CD3G-deficient patients. Skewed V and J usage and few unique V-J pairs marked patient repertoires, most in Tregs.

The specimen was conventional CD4+ T cells sorted from blood. V gene TRBV19 combines with J gene TRBJ2-2; 11 bases match TRBD1. The clonotype comes from a child aged 2 to 15 with CD3G deficiency. Here the CDR3 reads CASSRGQGVPGELFF. The CDR3 bases are TGTGCCAGTAGTAGGGGACAGGGGGTACCCGGGGAGCTGTTTTTT. The full variable domain, rest sourced from reference TRBV19 and TRBJ2-2, is DGGITQSPKYLFRKEGQNVTLSCEQNLNHDAMYWYRQDPGQGLRLIYYSQIVNDFQKGDIAEGYSVSREKKESFPLTVTSAQKNPTAFYLCASSRGQGVPGELFFGEGSRLTVL.